The 17 T cell receptor beta chains listed next were all sequenced from one sample in a study of blood T cell repertoires in COVID-19. Method: immunoSEQ multiplex PCR; TCRdb's copy keeps in-frame clones and lacks some. The table includes hundreds of thousands of clones, about nine tenths detected once. The sample comprised PBMCs or T cells enriched from blood (not recorded which). These TCRs come from a woman under 30 who had recovered from COVID-19.

The rearrangement joins TRBV7-2 to TRBJ1-6, with 8 nucleotides matching TRBD1. CDR1 and CDR2 from the germline V gene are SGHTA and FQGNSA. CDR3 size: 18 residues. The V and J ends lost 5 bases and 4 bases, in that order; junction bases with no gene match: 13. DNA of the CDR3: TGTGCCAGCAGCCAAACCGGGGCAGGGGGCGGATATAATTCACCCCTCCACTTT. It is translated as CASSQTGAGGGYNSPLHF.

The chain combines TRBV10-3 with TRBJ1-6, with D unresolved. The CDR3 loop spans 16 amino acids. Germline-derived CDR1 and CDR2 are ENHRY and SYGVKD. V gave up 0 bases and J gave up 9 bases, with 15 bases separating them. Here the CDR3 reads CAISESWGAAGSPLHF. The DNA for the CDR3 is TGTGCCATCAGTGAGTCATGGGGAGCGGCTGGTTCACCCCTCCACTTT.

The chain links TRBV5-6 to TRBJ1-5; D possibly corresponds to TRBD1 (5 bases). Germline CDR1 reads SGHDT; CDR2 reads YYEEEE. V lost 0 bases, J lost 7 bases, and 14 bases lay in between. The CDR3 covers 15 residues. The CDR3: CASSLAAVGGQPQHF. In DNA, the CDR3 is TGTGCCAGCAGCTTGGCCGCTGTCGGGGGACAGCCCCAGCATTTT.

This sequence joins TRBV7-2 and TRBJ2-3, with D maybe TRBD2 (6 bases). The V gene's germline CDR1 is SGHTA and CDR2 FQGNSA. Trimming pared 2 bases from V and 6 bases from J, leaving 9 bases between. This CDR3 region has 13 residues. Written as DNA, the CDR3 is TGTGCCAGCAGCTTATCTCGGGGGGATACGCAGTATTTT. Protein sequence: CASSLSRGDTQYF.

The gene calls are TRBV2 and TRBJ2-2; D might be TRBD1 (7 bases). The CDR3 loop spans 14 amino acids. Deletions cut 8 bases from V and 6 bases from J, with 16 bases between. The germline V gene has CDR1 SNHLY and CDR2 FYNNEI. As DNA, the CDR3 is TGTGCCAGCCGGACTACTCAGGGGGCCGGGGAGCTGTTTTTT. This codes for CASRTTQGAGELFF.

The V and J genes are TRBV4-3 and TRBJ1-5; tentatively, D is TRBD1 (5 bases). This CDR3 has 19 amino acids. Looked up from germline, CDR1 is LGHNA and CDR2 is YSLEER. The V gene lost 1 base and the J gene lost 6 bases, with 25 bases spanning the gap. The CDR3 loop reads CASSQVTMGSRGLSQPQHF. CDR3 bases: TGCGCCAGCAGCCAAGTTACCATGGGGAGCCGGGGGTTGAGTCAGCCCCAGCATTTT.

The gene calls are TRBV28 and TRBJ2-7, with D unresolved. Per germline, CDR1 MDHEN and CDR2 SYDVKM. The V end was cut by 2 bases, the J end by 1 base, with 6 bases between. The CDR3 loop spans 13 amino acids. CDR3 sequence reads: CASSLRLSYEQYF. The CDR3 DNA sequence: TGTGCCAGCAGTTTACGTCTATCCTACGAGCAGTACTTC.

The chain links TRBV6-2 or TRBV6-3 to TRBJ2-7; D might be TRBD2 (5 bases). The V and J ends lost 6 bases and 6 bases respectively, with 15 bases between them. CDR1 is MNHEY and CDR2 is SVGEGT in the germline V gene. The CDR3 has 13 residues. The CDR3 DNA follows: TGTGCCAGCAGCTCCCCACTAGTCCCCGAGCAGTACTTC. Its translation is CASSSPLVPEQYF.

The chain employs TRBV9 and TRBJ2-1, with TRBD2 identical over 12 bases. V lost 0 bases, J lost 9 bases, and 7 bases stayed unmatched. This CDR3 comprises 16 residues. Germline V CDR1 and CDR2: SGDLS, YYNGEE. The CDR3 loop reads CASSVASLAGGVEQFF. CDR3 DNA: TGTGCCAGCAGCGTAGCCAGTCTAGCGGGAGGGGTTGAGCAGTTCTTC.

The chain couples TRBV27 to TRBJ1-1; 8 bases align to TRBD1. The CDR3 is 15 amino acids. From germline, CDR1 is MNHEY and CDR2 SMNVEV (reference sequence). The J segment lost 0 bases and the V segment lost 7 bases, leaving 7 bases of the junction unmatched. CDR3 coding DNA: TGTGCCAGCAAGGGACAGGCTCTCTTGAACACTGAAGCTTTCTTT. Translating it yields CASKGQALLNTEAFF.

The chain uses TRBV27 and TRBJ1-2; TRBD1 aligns across 8 bases. Trimming cost V 8 bases and J 2 bases; bases outside gene matches: 10. The CDR3 length is 15 residues. Looked up from germline, CDR1 is MNHEY and CDR2 is SMNVEV (reference sequence). This CDR3 is CASSRVTGGNYGYTF. The CDR3 DNA reads as TGTGCCAGCTCCCGGGTAACAGGGGGGAACTATGGCTACACCTTC.

The chain links TRBV11-2 to TRBJ2-1; 8 bases are a match to TRBD2. Germline CDR1 and CDR2: SGHAT and FQNNGV. This CDR3 region has 15 residues. With V trimmed by 5 bases and J by 9 bases, 12 bases remained unmatched. This CDR3 reads CASSPTAGVRGEQFF. The CDR3 nucleotides read TGTGCCAGCAGCCCGACAGCGGGAGTGCGTGGTGAGCAGTTCTTC.

V is TRBV28 and J is TRBJ2-5; tentative D call: TRBD2 (6 bases). From germline, CDR1 is MDHEN and CDR2 SYDVKM. The CDR3 has 14 amino acids. V was trimmed by 3 bases and J by 5 bases, leaving 13 bases between them. The CDR3: CASSLRDSGETQYF. CDR3 coding DNA: TGTGCCAGCAGTTTGCGGGACTCTGGGGAGACCCAGTACTTC.

This rearrangement joins TRBV3-1 (or the pseudogene TRBV3-2) to TRBJ2-1, with D maybe TRBD2 (6 bases). The CDR3 has 16 residues. CDR1 is LGHDT and CDR2 is YNNKEL in the germline V gene (reference sequence). With 0 bases removed from V and 2 bases from J, the gap between germline ends came to 11 bases. The CDR3 DNA sequence: TGTGCCAGCAGCCAAGATCGAGGCGGGGCCTACAATGAGCAGTTCTTC. This gives the protein CASSQDRGGAYNEQFF.

This clone was found a few times. The rearrangement joins TRBV5-5 to TRBJ2-7; D may be TRBD1 (6 bases). The CDR3 extends over 14 amino acids. The V gene's germline CDR1 is SGHKS and CDR2 YYEKEE (reference sequence). Trimming removed 1 base at V and 3 bases at J, with 11 bases between. The CDR3 protein is CASSLRQASYEQYF. Written as DNA, the CDR3 is TGTGCCAGCAGCTTGCGACAGGCCAGCTACGAGCAGTACTTC.

The gene calls are TRBV6-6 and TRBJ2-2; 9 bases map to TRBD2. Germline CDR1 is MNHNY and CDR2 is SVGAGI (reference sequence). The V gene end was trimmed by 10 bases and the J gene end by 0 bases; junction bases not matched to a gene: 3. The CDR3 is made up of 14 amino acids. The CDR3 is CATGLATNTGELFF. For the CDR3, the DNA is TGTGCCACCGGACTAGCGACGAACACCGGGGAGCTGTTTTTT.

The chain joins TRBV11-3 to TRBJ2-1; 7 bases agree with TRBD1. V trimming: 1 base; J trimming: 0 bases; junction bases outside the gene matches: 6. CDR3 size: 17 residues. The germline V gene encodes CDR1 SGHNT and CDR2 YENEEA. CDR3 residues: CASSLGGTAGSYNEQFF. The CDR3 bases are TGTGCCAGCAGCTTAGGGGGGACAGCCGGCTCCTACAATGAGCAGTTCTTC.